What follows are 13 T cell receptor beta chains derived from one specimen sequenced in a study of control samples from healthy donors and cancer patients. Libraries were prepared by immunoSEQ multiplex PCR; TCRdb keeps only in-frame clonotypes and omits some of them. This table holds 95,000 to 100,000 clones, 82% found once. Source material: blood. Every receptor here comes from a man aged 55-75 years in good health.

This chain uses TRBV6-5 with TRBJ2-1; D is perhaps TRBD1 (6 bases). CDR1 is MNHEY and CDR2 is SVGAGI in the germline V gene. Trimming removed 2 bases at V and 4 bases at J, with 12 bases between. The CDR3 length is 15 residues. CDR3 sequence: CASSYTGHPYNEQFF. DNA for the CDR3: TGTGCCAGCAGTTACACGGGACACCCATACAATGAGCAGTTCTTC.

The sample holds one count of this clone. This chain connects TRBV5-1 to TRBJ2-7, with TRBD1 matching 9 bases. V lost 3 bases and J lost 6; bases outside the gene matches: 7. From germline, CDR1 is SGHRS and CDR2 YFSETQ. The CDR3 totals 14 residues. DNA for the CDR3: TGCGCCAGCAGCTCGACAGGGGGAAACATCGAGCAGTACTTC. Encoded protein: CASSSTGGNIEQYF.

The table lists this clone with a few counts. The chain has TRBV19 and TRBJ1-5, with 10 bases fitting TRBD1. CDR3 length equals 17 residues. J was trimmed by 3 bases and V by 4 bases; bases with no gene match: 9. Germline V gives CDR1 LNHDA, CDR2 SQIVND (reference sequence). CDR3 residues: CASSTRGQGPYNQPQHF. For the CDR3, the DNA is TGTGCCAGTAGTACCCGGGGACAGGGGCCCTACAATCAGCCCCAGCATTTT.

The chain couples TRBV27 to TRBJ2-1; D is possibly TRBD1 (6 bases). Germline CDR1 reads MNHEY; CDR2 reads SMNVEV (reference sequence). This CDR3 region has 16 residues. The V and J ends lost 6 bases and 3 bases respectively, with 18 bases between them. CDR3 DNA sequence: TGTGCCAGCAGGATACAACAGGGTTGGGGCTACAATGAGCAGTTCTTC. Protein sequence: CASRIQQGWGYNEQFF.

This clone was seen more than once but under ten times. The chain carries TRBV7-6 and TRBJ1-2; D remains unclear. The germline V gene encodes CDR1 SGHVS and CDR2 FNYEAQ. With 2 bases removed from V and 7 bases from J, the gap between germline ends came to 11 bases. The CDR3 contains 13 residues. DNA of the CDR3: TGTGCCAGCAGCTTATCTGAGGCAGCTGGCTACACCTTC. Its translation: CASSLSEAAGYTF. Using reference TRBV7-6 and TRBJ1-2 for the parts outside the CDR3, the full variable domain is GAGVSQSPRYKVTKRGQDVALRCDPISGHVSLYWYRQALGQGPEFLTYFNYEAQQDKSGLPNDRFSAERPEGSISTLTIQRTEQRDSAMYRCASSLSEAAGYTFGSGTRLTVV.

To note about this clone: At the DNA level, this CDR3 is encoded by other sequences in the same sample as well. This chain joins TRBV9 and TRBJ2-7; D uncertain. The CDR3 runs 14 residues. Trimming left V 0 bases short and J 2 bases short, with 9 bases between. Germline lookup yields CDR1 SGDLS and CDR2 YYNGEE. The CDR3 reads CASSVGLATYEQYF. CDR3 coding DNA: TGTGCCAGCAGCGTAGGTTTGGCTACCTACGAGCAGTACTTC.

This rearrangement joins TRBV7-8 to TRBJ2-7; D unresolved. The CDR3 extends over 12 amino acids. CDR1 and CDR2 (germline): SGHVS, FQNEAQ. Trimming cost V 6 bases and J 5 bases, with 11 bases left between them. As DNA, the CDR3 is TGTGCCAGCAGTTCGGACGACCACGAGCAGTACTTC. Amino acids: CASSSDDHEQYF.

J is TRBJ1-2 and V is TRBV6-5, with 7 bases that match TRBD1. CDR1 is MNHEY and CDR2 is SVGAGI in the germline V gene. Trimming removed 0 bases from V and 4 bases from J; junction bases left unmatched: 8. This CDR3 spans 16 amino acids. The CDR3 nucleotides are TGTGCCAGCAGTTACTCCCCCGGGGACAGCCGCTATGGCTACACCTTC. Protein product: CASSYSPGDSRYGYTF.

Turning to this clone: Sequence at one end of the junction differs from germline and may be a read error. The chain is built from TRBV7-3 and TRBJ1-2; D may be TRBD1 (5 bases). Germline lookup yields CDR1 SGHTA and CDR2 FQGTGA. CDR3 length equals 17 residues. The CDR3 DNA sequence: TGTGCCAGCAGTTTAAGGGGTAGAACACAAGCTAACTATGGCTACACCTTC. It yields the protein CASSLRGRTQANYGYTF. Looking up the rest from reference TRBV7-3 and TRBJ1-2 gives the full variable domain: GAGVSQTPSNKVTEKGKYVELRCDPISGHTALYWYRQSLGQGPEFLIYFQGTGAADDSGLPNDRFFAVRPEGSVSTLKIQRTERGDSAVYLCASSLRGRTQANYGYTFGSGTRLTVV.

The chain links TRBV5-4 to TRBJ1-6; D may be TRBD1 (6 bases). The CDR3 loop spans 15 amino acids. Germline V gene data show CDR1 as SGHNT and CDR2 as YYREEE (reference sequence). The V gene lost 4 bases and the J gene lost 6 bases, with 14 bases spanning the gap. CDR3: CASSGGGKVNSPLHF. The CDR3 DNA reads as TGTGCCAGCAGCGGAGGGGGAAAAGTTAATTCACCCCTCCACTTT.

The sample holds one count of this clone. This chain uses TRBV30 with TRBJ2-5, with D perhaps TRBD1 (6 bases). The CDR3 has 13 amino acids. In germline, CDR1 is GTSNPN, CDR2 SVGIG (reference sequence). V dropped 2 bases and J dropped 3 bases, with 10 bases sitting between them. CDR3 region: CAWSPQGKETQYF. The CDR3 nucleotides are TGTGCCTGGAGTCCCCAGGGGAAAGAGACCCAGTACTTC.

This chain uses TRBV19 with TRBJ1-1; possibly TRBD1 for D (5 bases). The CDR3 loop spans 16 amino acids. V was clipped by 1 base and J by 4 bases, with 16 bases between them. Germline CDR1 is LNHDA and CDR2 is SQIVND (reference sequence). In DNA, the CDR3 is TGTGCCAGTAGTATAGTTAGTCGGGGCGGATTCACTGAAGCTTTCTTT. Protein sequence: CASSIVSRGGFTEAFF.

This chain links TRBV19 with TRBJ1-1; D gene ambiguous. This CDR3 is built from 14 residues. V gave up 7 bases and J gave up 6 bases, with 18 bases separating them. Germline loops: CDR1 LNHDA, CDR2 SQIVND (reference sequence). CDR3 sequence reads: CASNPHRRAAEAFF. CDR3 DNA: TGTGCCAGTAACCCCCACCGAAGGGCTGCTGAAGCTTTCTTT.